Shown below are 22 T cell receptor beta chains from a single sample sequenced in a study of T cell repertoires in cytomegalovirus infection (dated by TCRdb to the late 2010s). These reads were obtained on an Illumina HiSeq 1500. In-frame beta chains were kept once TCRdb had trimmed the public reads at Q25 with fastp and called clones with MiXCR. Identical CDR3 proteins give one entry, which carries the most common genes and DNA. The sample yields roughly 760,000 distinct CDR3 sequences; 35% to 45% were counted once. The ten largest clones represent 2.8% of the sample. The material sequenced was PBMCs. These receptor sequences come from a human donor in good health (CMV status not recorded). Some clones in this sample may be carry-over from other donors' samples.

This clonotype was seen at least ten times. The rearrangement links TRBV19 to TRBJ2-1, with 10 nucleotides matching TRBD1. The CDR3 spans 16 residues. Germline V gene sequence: CDR1 LNHDA, CDR2 SQIVND (reference sequence). The junction had 10 bases not matched to a gene; V was cut back by 4 bases and J by 7 bases. DNA for the CDR3: TGTGCCAGTAGTACCCTTTCGGACAGGGGGGGAAATGAGCAGTTCTTC. Amino acid sequence: CASSTLSDRGGNEQFF. The variable domain in full, with the rest retrieved from reference TRBV19 and TRBJ2-1, is DGGITQSPKYLFRKEGQNVTLSCEQNLNHDAMYWYRQDPGQGLRLIYYSQIVNDFQKGDIAEGYSVSREKKESFPLTVTSAQKNPTAFYLCASSTLSDRGGNEQFFGPGTRLTVL.

Note on this clonotype: Without the conserved terminal phenylalanine or tryptophan, this CDR3 likely stems from a read error. The V and J genes are TRBV7-9 and TRBJ2-1; the D call may be TRBD1 or TRBD2 (6 bases each). The CDR3 contains 16 residues. CDR1 SEHNR and CDR2 FQNEAQ come from the germline V gene (reference sequence). V was pared by 5 bases and J by 7 bases, with 21 bases between. The CDR3 coding sequence is TGTGCCAGCAGCCCAATCGGCGGGGCAGGGGTGAATGAGCAGTTCTTA. It encodes CASSPIGGAGVNEQFL.

This clonotype was observed a handful of times. V and J are TRBV28 and TRBJ1-4; D is unresolved. Per germline, CDR1 MDHEN and CDR2 SYDVKM. V was cut by 2 bases and J by 7 bases, with 5 bases left in between. This CDR3 is built from 12 residues. Here the CDR3 reads CASSLSSEKLFF. The DNA of the CDR3 is TGTGCCAGCAGTTTAAGTAGTGAAAAACTGTTTTTT.

In its sample, this clonotype was seen a few times. The chain joins TRBV19 to TRBJ2-6; the D gene is possibly TRBD2 (7 bases). Trimming cost V 1 base and J 5 bases, with 18 bases left between them. Germline V gene sequence: CDR1 LNHDA, CDR2 SQIVND (reference sequence). The CDR3 loop spans 18 amino acids. The CDR3 nucleotides read TGTGCCAGTAGTATAGGTGGGGGGGCAGACCCCCGGGCCAACGTCCTGACTTTC. Encoded protein: CASSIGGGADPRANVLTF.

This clonotype has just a few counts. Here the CDR3 reads CASSLIGGANYGYTF. As DNA, the CDR3 is TGTGCCAGCAGCTTAATTGGCGGAGCTAACTATGGCTACACCTTC. The rearrangement joins TRBV11-1 to TRBJ1-2; D gene unclear. The germline gives CDR1 SGHAT, CDR2 FQDESV (reference sequence). Trimming cost V 2 bases and J 0 bases, with 10 bases left between them. This CDR3 contains 15 residues.

This chain connects TRBV30 to TRBJ2-5; D is unclear. CDR3 size: 10 residues. V gave up 5 bases and J gave up 2 bases, with 3 bases separating them. Germline V CDR1 and CDR2: GTSNPN, SVGIG (reference sequence). CDR3 nucleotide sequence: TGTGCCTGGGGGCAAGAGACCCAGTACTTC. Its translation is CAWGQETQYF.

This clonotype was seen a handful of times. The rearrangement uses TRBV28 and TRBJ1-1; D is possibly TRBD1 (5 bases). Between the trimmed V and J ends, which lost 5 bases and 2 bases, there was a span of 15 bases. This CDR3 has 15 amino acids. Germline V lookup: CDR1 MDHEN, CDR2 SYDVKM. CDR3 sequence reads: CASSLFNQGNTEAFF. CDR3 nucleotide sequence: TGTGCCAGCAGTCTCTTTAATCAGGGAAACACTGAAGCTTTCTTT.

There are a few counts of this clonotype. The genes are TRBV2 and TRBJ2-2, with D perhaps TRBD1 (5 bases). Germline V CDR1 and CDR2: SNHLY, FYNNEI. Trimming stripped 2 bases from V and 6 bases from J, with 7 bases between. The CDR3 is 13 residues long. CDR3 residues: CASSEPGSGELFF. DNA for the CDR3: TGTGCCAGCAGTGAACCAGGGTCCGGGGAGCTGTTTTTT.

The chain carries TRBV5-4 and TRBJ2-7, with TRBD2 identical over 11 bases. V was clipped by 5 bases and J by 5 bases; unmatched bases: 9. CDR1 and CDR2 (germline): SGHNT, YYREEE (reference sequence). This CDR3 has 15 amino acids. The CDR3 sequence: CASSPTSGVINEQYF. The DNA of the CDR3 is TGTGCCAGCAGTCCGACTAGCGGGGTGATCAACGAGCAGTACTTC.

Comment on this clonotype: Sequence at one end of the junction differs from germline and may be a read error. This chain uses TRBV28 with TRBJ1-5; TRBD1 matches 8 bases. This CDR3 has 13 amino acids. Germline V gives CDR1 MDHEN, CDR2 SYDVKM. The CDR3 reads CAIRTGYNEPQHF. CDR3 sequence (DNA): TGTGCCATCCGGACAGGGTACAATGAGCCCCAGCATTTT.

This clonotype was detected only a few times. The chain recombines TRBV5-5 with TRBJ2-2; 7 bases agree with TRBD2. Per the germline V gene, CDR1 is SGHKS and CDR2 is YYEKEE (reference sequence). J was trimmed by 7 bases and V by 4 bases; bases with no gene match: 10. The CDR3 extends over 15 amino acids. CDR3 DNA sequence: TGTGCCAGCAGCCGGCCCTTCGGCGGGAGCGGGGAGCTGTTTTTT. Its translation: CASSRPFGGSGELFF.

The V gene is TRBV20-1, the J gene TRBJ1-2, with 11 bases aligning to TRBD1. This CDR3 has 17 amino acids. Germline loops: CDR1 DFQATT, CDR2 SNEGSKA (reference sequence). Trimming at V came to 0 bases and at J to 7 bases, leaving 13 bases not matched to a gene. The CDR3 sequence is CSAREEDRGRFLRGYTF. The CDR3 region has the DNA TGCAGTGCTAGAGAGGAGGACAGGGGGCGATTTCTGCGTGGCTACACCTTC.

As regards this clonotype: Relative to the germline gene, one junction end is altered; a read error may explain this. The chain combines TRBV6-2 or TRBV6-3 with TRBJ1-3; D remains unclear. CDR1 is MNHEY and CDR2 is SVGEGT in the germline V gene. The CDR3 runs 11 residues. The CDR3 DNA reads as TGTGCCAGCGGTTATGGAAACACCATATATTTT. Translation gives CASGYGNTIYF.

The chain carries TRBV19 and TRBJ1-5; D gene ambiguous. The germline gives CDR1 LNHDA, CDR2 SQIVND (reference sequence). The CDR3 has 15 amino acids. Trimming took 3 bases from V and 7 from J, leaving 16 bases between them. CDR3 protein: CASSIRHRSQQPQHF. The CDR3 coding sequence is TGTGCCAGTAGTATTCGACACCGATCCCAACAGCCCCAGCATTTT.

Regarding this clonotype: Lacking the conserved final phenylalanine or tryptophan, this CDR3 likely reflects a read error. The chain combines TRBV27 with TRBJ2-2; the D gene is possibly TRBD1 (5 bases). The V gene's germline CDR1 is MNHEY and CDR2 SMNVEV (reference sequence). The length of the CDR3 is 13 residues. Between the trimmed V and J ends, which lost 11 bases and 4 bases, there was a span of 14 bases. For the CDR3, the DNA is TGTGCCGTTCAGGGAAGGGGCACCGGGGAGCTGTTTTGT. It codes for CAVQGRGTGELFC.

The chain employs TRBV28 and TRBJ1-2, with D possibly matching TRBD1 (5 bases). CDR3 size: 14 residues. The ends were cut back, 10 bases at V and 2 bases at J, with 17 bases in the middle. Germline lookup yields CDR1 MDHEN and CDR2 SYDVKM. This CDR3 is CATRTGTGNYGYTF. DNA of the CDR3: TGTGCCACCAGAACCGGGACGGGGAACTATGGCTACACCTTC.

The chain links TRBV19 to TRBJ2-1, with D uncertain. The germline CDR1 and CDR2 sequences are LNHDA and SQIVND (reference sequence). CDR3 size: 14 residues. Trimming removed 5 bases from V and 1 base from J, with 9 bases in between. CDR3 DNA sequence: TGTGCCAGTAGTCCCCCACAGTCCTACAATGAGCAGTTCTTC. Translation gives CASSPPQSYNEQFF.

The genes are TRBV5-1 and TRBJ1-2, with TRBD1 as a possible D gene (5 bases). Germline V gives CDR1 SGHRS, CDR2 YFSETQ. V was pared by 0 bases and J by 5 bases, with 11 bases between. The length of the CDR3 is 14 residues. CDR3 amino acids: CASSLGDGKYGYTF. Here the CDR3 DNA reads TGCGCCAGCAGCTTGGGGGACGGCAAATATGGCTACACCTTC.

The chain recombines TRBV6-6 with TRBJ2-2; no firm D call. Germline assignment: CDR1 MNHNY and CDR2 SVGAGI (reference sequence). Trimming pared 2 bases from V and 1 base from J, leaving 8 bases between. This CDR3 has 15 residues. The CDR3, as DNA: TGTGCCAGCAGTTACGTTCAGGAGAACACCGGGGAGCTGTTTTTT. Encoded protein: CASSYVQENTGELFF.

V usage is TRBV6-2 or TRBV6-3 and J usage is TRBJ2-3; a weak D match, TRBD1 (5 bases). Germline V gene sequence: CDR1 MNHEY, CDR2 SVGEGT. This CDR3 has 15 residues. The ends were cut back, 2 bases at V and 6 bases at J, with 15 bases in the middle. The chain's CDR3 is CASSYLGIGADTQYF. The CDR3 DNA follows: TGTGCCAGCAGTTACCTTGGAATAGGGGCGGATACGCAGTATTTT.

This clonotype was counted a few times. The genes are TRBV14 and TRBJ1-6; D is undetermined. The V end was cut by 1 base, the J end by 6 bases, with 13 bases between. This CDR3 is built from 16 residues. Germline V lookup: CDR1 SGHDN, CDR2 FVKESK. CDR3 in DNA: TGTGCCAGCAGCCAAGTCACAGCCTACCGTAATTCACCCCTCCACTTT. This encodes CASSQVTAYRNSPLHF.

This clonotype was counted ten times or more. V is TRBV7-3 and J is TRBJ2-7; 8 bases line up with TRBD1. Germline V CDR1 and CDR2: SGHTA, FQGTGA. The J segment lost 5 bases and the V segment lost 4 bases, leaving 4 bases of the junction unmatched. This CDR3 spans 13 amino acids. For the CDR3, the DNA is TGTGCCAGCAGCTCTCAGGGGGCTGACGAGCAGTACTTC. Residues: CASSSQGADEQYF.